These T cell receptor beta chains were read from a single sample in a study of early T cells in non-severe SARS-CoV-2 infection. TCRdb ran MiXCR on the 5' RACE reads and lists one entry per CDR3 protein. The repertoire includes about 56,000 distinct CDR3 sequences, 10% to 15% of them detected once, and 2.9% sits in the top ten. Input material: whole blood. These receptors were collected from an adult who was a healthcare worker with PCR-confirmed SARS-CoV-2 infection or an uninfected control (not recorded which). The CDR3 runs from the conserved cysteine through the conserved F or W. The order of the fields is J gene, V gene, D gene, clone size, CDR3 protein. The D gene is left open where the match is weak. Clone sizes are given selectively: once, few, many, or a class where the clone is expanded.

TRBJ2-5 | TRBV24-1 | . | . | CATSDSTQGHTGTQYF
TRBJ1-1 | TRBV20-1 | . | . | CSATPMRFRANTEAFF
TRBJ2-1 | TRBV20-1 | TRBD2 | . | CSALSGGRTYNEQFF
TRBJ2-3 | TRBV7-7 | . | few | CASSRSSSSRDTQYF
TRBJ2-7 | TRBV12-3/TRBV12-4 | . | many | CASSPGTKYEQYF
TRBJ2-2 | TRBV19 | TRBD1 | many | CASSTSPGQGRRELFF
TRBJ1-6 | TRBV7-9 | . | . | CASSLTVSPLHF
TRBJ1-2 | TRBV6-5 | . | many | CASSYSAGRPNYGYTF
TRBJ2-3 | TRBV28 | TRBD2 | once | CASSPSGGHTDTQYF
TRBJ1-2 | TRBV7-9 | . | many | CASSSRQAAYGYTF
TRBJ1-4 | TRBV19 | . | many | CASSAKVRYEKLFF
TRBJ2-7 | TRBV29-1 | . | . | CSAEGAVTYEQYF
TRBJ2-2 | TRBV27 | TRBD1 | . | CASSLSLQGARTGELFF
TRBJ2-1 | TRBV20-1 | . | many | CSATEGGSYNEQFF
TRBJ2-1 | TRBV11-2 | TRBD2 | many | CASSLVRGGTYNEQFF